The next 24 T cell receptor beta chains were all read from a single sample in a study of early T cells in non-severe SARS-CoV-2 infection. One entry per CDR3 protein results from TCRdb running MiXCR on the 5' RACE reads. The sample includes roughly 47,000 distinct CDR3 sequences, about 25% of them seen just once. The source was whole blood, collected at baseline. These receptors came from an adult who was a healthcare worker with PCR-confirmed SARS-CoV-2 infection or an uninfected control (not recorded which).

This clonotype was observed a few times. The chain carries TRBV10-3 and TRBJ2-3, with 9 bases matching TRBD2. Germline lookup yields CDR1 ENHRY and CDR2 SYGVKD. This CDR3 is built from 16 residues. Trimming removed 3 bases from V and 6 bases from J; junction bases left unmatched: 10. The CDR3 here is CAISESSGGSRDTQYF. For the CDR3, the DNA is TGTGCCATCAGTGAAAGTAGCGGGGGCTCCAGGGATACGCAGTATTTT.

This sequence joins TRBV7-6 and TRBJ1-1; 7 bases line up with TRBD1. The CDR3 consists of 12 residues. Trimming cost V 5 bases and J 5 bases; bases outside gene matches: 2. CDR1 is SGHVS, CDR2 FNYEAQ, per germline. The CDR3 bases are TGTGCCAGCAGCCCACAGGGGACTGAAGCTTTCTTT. Amino acids: CASSPQGTEAFF.

This clonotype has a handful of counts. The chain uses TRBV4-2 and TRBJ2-3; TRBD2 aligns across 7 bases. The CDR3 sequence is 16 residues long. J was trimmed by 4 bases and V by 1 base; bases with no gene match: 8. Germline V gene sequence: CDR1 LGHNA, CDR2 YNFKEQ. The CDR3 DNA reads as TGTGCCAGCAGCCAAGTCCTAGCGGTGGCGGCAGATACGCAGTATTTT. This codes for CASSQVLAVAADTQYF.

This clonotype has more than one count but fewer than ten. The V call is TRBV7-6, the J call TRBJ2-7; D unclear. The germline gives CDR1 SGHVS, CDR2 FNYEAQ. This CDR3 is 12 amino acids long. Trimming removed 2 bases at V and 6 bases at J, with 8 bases between. The CDR3 region has the DNA TGTGCCAGCAGCTTATCGGCGGCCGAGCAGTACTTC. Translation gives CASSLSAAEQYF.

This rearrangement joins TRBV7-2 to TRBJ1-1; D call uncertain. V dropped 2 bases and J dropped 3 bases, with 13 bases sitting between them. CDR1 is SGHTA and CDR2 is FQGNSA in the germline V gene. The CDR3 loop spans 15 amino acids. The DNA of the CDR3 is TGTGCCAGCAGCTTATTCCACGCCGGGGACACTGAAGCTTTCTTT. Its protein is CASSLFHAGDTEAFF.

This rearrangement joins TRBV5-1 to TRBJ1-1; D remains ambiguous. CDR1 and CDR2 from the germline V gene are SGHRS and YFSETQ. The CDR3 is made up of 13 amino acids. V was cut by 3 bases and J by 1 base, with 7 bases left in between. The CDR3 loop is CASSSTPNTEAFF. The CDR3, as DNA: TGCGCCAGCAGCTCGACACCGAACACTGAAGCTTTCTTT. The variable domain in full, completed from reference TRBV5-1 and TRBJ1-1, reads KAGVTQTPRYLIKTRGQQVTLSCSPISGHRSVSWYQQTPGQGLQFLFEYFSETQRNKGNFPGRFSGRQFSNSRSEMNVSTLELGDSALYLCASSSTPNTEAFFGQGTRLTVV.

The chain links TRBV14 to TRBJ2-2; D may be TRBD1 (5 bases). The CDR3 length is 16 residues. V shed 2 bases and J shed 6 bases, with 16 bases lying between them. CDR1 is SGHDN and CDR2 is FVKESK in the germline V gene. Written as DNA, the CDR3 is TGTGCCAGCAGCCAAACTTGGCAGGGAAACCCCGGGGAGCTGTTTTTT. It yields the protein CASSQTWQGNPGELFF.

This clonotype showed up just a few times. J is TRBJ2-1 and V is TRBV9, with 12 bases lining up with TRBD2. The CDR3 covers 15 residues. Germline-derived CDR1 and CDR2 are SGDLS and YYNGEE. Trimming took 5 bases from V and 4 from J; bases not matched to a gene: 4. The CDR3 reads CASSTGTSGYNEQFF. The CDR3 DNA sequence: TGTGCCAGCAGTACCGGGACTAGCGGGTACAATGAGCAGTTCTTC.

The rearrangement uses TRBV20-1 and TRBJ1-4; the D is unclear. The CDR3 sequence is 16 residues long. Germline values: CDR1 DFQATT, CDR2 SNEGSKA (reference sequence). Trimming removed 1 base at V and 5 bases at J, with 17 bases between. CDR3 in amino acids: CSARAGLRVTNEKLFF. The CDR3 DNA follows: TGCAGTGCTAGAGCAGGCCTGAGGGTCACGAATGAAAAACTGTTTTTT.

This clonotype has a handful of counts. The CDR3 sequence is CASSLRTGGSYNEQFF. CDR3 DNA: TGTGCCAGCAGCCTACGGACAGGGGGCTCCTACAATGAGCAGTTCTTC. The rearrangement joins TRBV7-9 to TRBJ2-1, with 10 bases that match TRBD1. CDR3 length equals 16 residues. CDR1 is SEHNR and CDR2 is FQNEAQ in the germline V gene (reference sequence). V shed 5 bases, J shed 0 bases, and the junction held 4 bases outside the gene matches. Complete variable domain (other parts from reference TRBV7-9 and TRBJ2-1): DTGVSQNPRHKITKRGQNVTFRCDPISEHNRLYWYRQTLGQGPEFLTYFQNEAQLEKSRLLSDRFSAERPKGSFSTLEIQRTEQGDSAMYLCASSLRTGGSYNEQFFGPGTRLTVL.

V and J are TRBV5-1 and TRBJ1-4; possible D gene TRBD1, 6 bases. V dropped 4 bases and J dropped 2 bases, with 15 bases sitting between them. This CDR3 region has 16 residues. The germline gives CDR1 SGHRS, CDR2 YFSETQ. Here the CDR3 DNA reads TGCGCCAGCAGCAGTGGACAGTTCCCCACTAATGAAAAACTGTTTTTT. As protein: CASSSGQFPTNEKLFF.

The rearrangement uses TRBV9 and TRBJ1-5, with D possibly matching TRBD1 (6 bases). CDR1 SGDLS and CDR2 YYNGEE come from the germline V gene. V dropped 4 bases and J dropped 5 bases, with 10 bases sitting between them. The CDR3 spans 13 residues. The CDR3: CASSKDRYQPQHF. The CDR3 region has the DNA TGTGCCAGCAGCAAGGACAGATATCAGCCCCAGCATTTT.

The V gene is TRBV29-1, the J gene TRBJ2-3, with unresolved D. This CDR3 comprises 15 residues. V lost 0 bases and J 4 bases, leaving 14 bases between the germline ends. The germline V gene encodes CDR1 SQVTM and CDR2 ANQGSEA. CDR3 sequence (DNA): TGCAGCGTTGAAGATCGGGCGGTGTTGGCAGATACGCAGTATTTT. This sequence encodes CSVEDRAVLADTQYF.

At least ten counts were recorded for this clonotype. The chain uses TRBV2 and TRBJ1-4, with D possibly TRBD1 on 5 matching bases. The CDR3 has 15 amino acids. Germline values: CDR1 SNHLY, CDR2 FYNNEI. V was shortened by 6 bases and J by 4 bases, with 15 bases between the two germline ends. In DNA, the CDR3 is TGTGCCAGCAGAGAACGGGACGGTAGTAATGAAAAACTGTTTTTT. This translates into CASRERDGSNEKLFF.

In its sample, this clonotype was seen a few times. The V gene is TRBV2, the J gene TRBJ2-7, with 7 nucleotides matching TRBD1. The germline V gene encodes CDR1 SNHLY and CDR2 FYNNEI. CDR3 size: 13 residues. The V gene end was trimmed by 8 bases and the J gene end by 0 bases; junction bases not matched to a gene: 4. The CDR3 loop reads CASSTGTSYEQYF. The CDR3 DNA reads as TGTGCCAGCTCGACAGGGACCTCCTACGAGCAGTACTTC.

Many counts were recorded for this clonotype. The J gene is TRBJ2-1, the V gene TRBV29-1; D is perhaps TRBD2 (6 bases). Germline V lookup: CDR1 SQVTM, CDR2 ANQGSEA. V was shortened by 4 bases and J by 3 bases, with 10 bases between the two germline ends. CDR3 size: 13 residues. CDR3 region: CSVVAGNYNEQFF. Written as DNA, the CDR3 is TGCAGCGTTGTGGCGGGGAACTACAATGAGCAGTTCTTC.

The gene calls are TRBV7-2 and TRBJ2-5, with 8 bases matching TRBD2. After removal of 0 bases from V and 2 bases from J, the junction contained 2 bases not matched to a gene. CDR1 is SGHTA and CDR2 is FQGNSA in the germline V gene. The CDR3 has 15 amino acids. The CDR3 DNA follows: TGTGCCAGCAGCTTAGCCGGCGGGGGGCAAGAGACCCAGTACTTC. Residues: CASSLAGGGQETQYF.

This clonotype was seen a few times. V is TRBV18 and J is TRBJ1-6; TRBD1 aligns across 10 bases. Trimming cost V 6 bases and J 10 bases; bases outside gene matches: 6. CDR3 size: 14 residues. Germline V gene lookup returns CDR1 KGHSH and CDR2 LQKENI. The CDR3 sequence: CASSTDRGTSPLHF. In DNA form, the CDR3 reads TGTGCCAGCTCTACGGACAGGGGGACATCACCCCTCCACTTT.

In this sample, this clonotype turned up a few times. The V gene is TRBV5-8, the J gene TRBJ1-1, with D uncertain. Between the trimmed V and J ends, which lost 2 bases and 5 bases, there was a span of 7 bases. CDR3 size: 12 residues. Germline CDR1 reads SGHTS; CDR2 reads YDEGEE. For the CDR3, the DNA is TGTGCCAGCAGCTTTCTGGCTACTGAAGCTTTCTTT. Residues: CASSFLATEAFF. Supplemented by reference TRBV5-8 and TRBJ1-1, the full variable domain reads EAGVTQSPTHLIKTRGQQATLRCSPISGHTSVYWYQQALGLGLQFLLWYDEGEERNRGNFPPRFSGRQFPNYSSELNVNALELEDSALYLCASSFLATEAFFGQGTRLTVV.

This clonotype was detected only a few times. The chain is built from TRBV12-3 or TRBV12-4 and TRBJ2-5; 11 bases align to TRBD2. The trim removed 3 bases at V and 4 bases at J, leaving 7 bases unmatched. The length of the CDR3 is 16 residues. The CDR3: CASSFRLAGGGETQYF. The CDR3 nucleotides are TGTGCCAGCAGTTTTAGGCTAGCGGGGGGCGGAGAGACCCAGTACTTC.

This clonotype appeared a few times. The chain combines TRBV27 with TRBJ2-1; the match to TRBD2 covers 7 bases. The germline gives CDR1 MNHEY, CDR2 SMNVEV (reference sequence). The CDR3 contains 15 residues. V gave up 9 bases and J gave up 4 bases; unmatched junction bases: 12. The CDR3 here is CASRQGSGDYNEQFF. The CDR3 region has the DNA TGTGCCAGTCGTCAAGGAAGCGGGGATTACAATGAGCAGTTCTTC.

This clonotype was seen only a few times. This rearrangement joins TRBV4-3 to TRBJ2-1, with D unclear. CDR3 length: 15 amino acids. The germline CDR1 and CDR2 sequences are LGHNA and YSLEER. Trimming took off 0 bases at V and 2 bases at J, with 8 bases between the two ends. CDR3 region: CASSQDRGPYNEQFF. CDR3 DNA sequence: TGCGCCAGCAGCCAAGACCGTGGGCCCTACAATGAGCAGTTCTTC.

This clonotype was recorded a few times. The V call is TRBV4-3, the J call TRBJ2-5; no reliable D call. The CDR3 is 18 amino acids. Germline V lookup: CDR1 LGHNA, CDR2 YSLEER. V dropped 0 bases and J dropped 4 bases, with 21 bases sitting between them. As DNA, the CDR3 is TGCGCCAGCAGCCAAGAAGCTATCTTAATCGACGCTGGAGAGACCCAGTACTTC. Amino acids: CASSQEAILIDAGETQYF.

This clonotype occurred a few times. The chain combines TRBV12-3 or TRBV12-4 with TRBJ2-2; D unresolved. The ends were cut back, 7 bases at V and 7 bases at J, with 10 bases in the middle. This CDR3 contains 12 residues. CDR3 residues: CASISVVGELFF. The CDR3 DNA reads TGTGCCAGCATCTCGGTGGTCGGGGAGCTGTTTTTT.